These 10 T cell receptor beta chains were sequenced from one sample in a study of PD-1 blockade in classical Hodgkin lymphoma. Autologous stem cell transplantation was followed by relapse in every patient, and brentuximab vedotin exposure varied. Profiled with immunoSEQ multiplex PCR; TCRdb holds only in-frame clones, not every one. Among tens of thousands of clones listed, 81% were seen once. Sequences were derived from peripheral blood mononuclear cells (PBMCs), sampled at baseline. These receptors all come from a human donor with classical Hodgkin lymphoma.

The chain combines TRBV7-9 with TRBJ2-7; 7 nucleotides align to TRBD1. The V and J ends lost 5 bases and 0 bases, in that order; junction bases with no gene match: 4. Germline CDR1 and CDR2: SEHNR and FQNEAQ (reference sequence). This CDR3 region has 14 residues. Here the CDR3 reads CASSPGQLSYEQYF. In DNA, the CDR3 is TGTGCCAGCAGCCCGGGACAGCTCTCCTACGAGCAGTACTTC.

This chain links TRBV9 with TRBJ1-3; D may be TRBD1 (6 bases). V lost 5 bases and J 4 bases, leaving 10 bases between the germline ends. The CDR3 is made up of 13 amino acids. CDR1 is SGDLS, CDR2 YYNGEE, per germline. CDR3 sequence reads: CASSGGLGNTIYF. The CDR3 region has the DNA TGTGCCAGCAGTGGGGGCCTAGGAAACACCATATATTTT.

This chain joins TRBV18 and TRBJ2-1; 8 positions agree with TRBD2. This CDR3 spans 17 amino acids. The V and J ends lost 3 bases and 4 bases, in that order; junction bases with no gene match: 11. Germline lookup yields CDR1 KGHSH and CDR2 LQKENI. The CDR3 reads CASSPQVPTSGYNEQFF. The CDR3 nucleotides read TGTGCCAGCTCACCTCAAGTTCCCACTAGCGGATACAATGAGCAGTTCTTC. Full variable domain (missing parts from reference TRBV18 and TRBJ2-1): NAGVMQNPRHLVRRRGQEARLRCSPMKGHSHVYWYRQLPEEGLKFMVYLQKENIIDESGMPKERFSAEFPKEGPSILRIQQVVRGDSAAYFCASSPQVPTSGYNEQFFGPGTRLTVL.

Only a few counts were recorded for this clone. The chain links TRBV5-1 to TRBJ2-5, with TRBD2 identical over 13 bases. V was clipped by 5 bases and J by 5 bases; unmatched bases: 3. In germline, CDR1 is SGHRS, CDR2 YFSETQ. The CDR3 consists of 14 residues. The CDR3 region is CASRPGLAGETQYF. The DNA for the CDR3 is TGCGCCAGCAGGCCGGGACTAGCGGGGGAGACCCAGTACTTC.

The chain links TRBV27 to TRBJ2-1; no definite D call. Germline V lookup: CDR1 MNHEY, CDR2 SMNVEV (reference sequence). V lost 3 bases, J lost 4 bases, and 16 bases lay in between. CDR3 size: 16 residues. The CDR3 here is CASSLSGPIRYNEQFF. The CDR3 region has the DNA TGTGCCAGCAGTTTGTCAGGCCCCATAAGGTACAATGAGCAGTTCTTC.

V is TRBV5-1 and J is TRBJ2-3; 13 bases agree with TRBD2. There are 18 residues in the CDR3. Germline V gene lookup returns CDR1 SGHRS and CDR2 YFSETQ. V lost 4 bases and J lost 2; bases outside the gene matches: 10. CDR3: CASSLRLAGGLNTDTQYF. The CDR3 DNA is TGCGCCAGCAGCCTCAGACTAGCGGGAGGACTAAACACAGATACGCAGTATTTT.

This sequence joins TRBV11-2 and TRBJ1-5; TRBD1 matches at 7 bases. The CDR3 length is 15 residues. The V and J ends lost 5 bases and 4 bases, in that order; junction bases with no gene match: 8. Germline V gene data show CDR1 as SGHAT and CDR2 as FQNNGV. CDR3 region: CASSGDSLSNQPQHF. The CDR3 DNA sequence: TGTGCCAGCAGCGGGGACAGTTTATCAAATCAGCCCCAGCATTTT.

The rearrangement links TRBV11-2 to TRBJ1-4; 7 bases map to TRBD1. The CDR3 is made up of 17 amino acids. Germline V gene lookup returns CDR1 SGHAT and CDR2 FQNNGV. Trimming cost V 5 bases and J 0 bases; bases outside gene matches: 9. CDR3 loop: CASSKVGGAATNEKLFF. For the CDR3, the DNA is TGTGCCAGCAGCAAAGTAGGGGGCGCAGCAACTAATGAAAAACTGTTTTTT.

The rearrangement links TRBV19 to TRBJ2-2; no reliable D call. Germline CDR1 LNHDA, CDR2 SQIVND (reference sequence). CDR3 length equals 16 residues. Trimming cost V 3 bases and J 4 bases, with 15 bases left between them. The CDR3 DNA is TGTGCCAGTAGTATTTTCCCTGGTTCGGGCACCGGGGAGCTGTTTTTT. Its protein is CASSIFPGSGTGELFF.

CDR3: CASRQGSNTEAFF. CDR3 sequence (DNA): TGCGCCAGCAGACAGGGTTCGAACACTGAAGCTTTCTTT. This chain joins TRBV10-1 and TRBJ1-1, with a possible D match to TRBD1 (6 bases). CDR1 WNHNN and CDR2 SYGVQD come from the germline V gene (reference sequence). This CDR3 comprises 13 residues. V shed 6 bases and J shed 1 base, with 9 bases lying between them.